This T cell receptor beta chain was found in a study of T cell responses to AZD1222 COVID-19 vaccine. General study findings and limits: Spike-specific TCRs gained breadth and depth after people received two AZD1222 doses.

TCRdb's table, derived via immunoSEQ multiplex PCR, lists solely in-frame clones and lacks some. The sample has roughly 120,000 clones, around nine tenths seen once. The length of the CDR3 is 14 residues. Germline V lookup: CDR1 MNHEY, CDR2 SMNVEV (reference sequence). V lost 0 bases, J lost 4 bases, and 9 bases lay in between. Note on this clone: Its antigen is unidentified.

This TCR was sampled from an adult in good health. The sequenced sample was peripheral blood, obtained on day 0 of AZD1222 vaccination. This chain connects TRBV27 to TRBJ1-1; no clear D. The CDR3 DNA reads TGTGCCAGCAGTTTATCGAGGCAGTTCACTGAAGCTTTCTTT. It translates to CASSLSRQFTEAFF.